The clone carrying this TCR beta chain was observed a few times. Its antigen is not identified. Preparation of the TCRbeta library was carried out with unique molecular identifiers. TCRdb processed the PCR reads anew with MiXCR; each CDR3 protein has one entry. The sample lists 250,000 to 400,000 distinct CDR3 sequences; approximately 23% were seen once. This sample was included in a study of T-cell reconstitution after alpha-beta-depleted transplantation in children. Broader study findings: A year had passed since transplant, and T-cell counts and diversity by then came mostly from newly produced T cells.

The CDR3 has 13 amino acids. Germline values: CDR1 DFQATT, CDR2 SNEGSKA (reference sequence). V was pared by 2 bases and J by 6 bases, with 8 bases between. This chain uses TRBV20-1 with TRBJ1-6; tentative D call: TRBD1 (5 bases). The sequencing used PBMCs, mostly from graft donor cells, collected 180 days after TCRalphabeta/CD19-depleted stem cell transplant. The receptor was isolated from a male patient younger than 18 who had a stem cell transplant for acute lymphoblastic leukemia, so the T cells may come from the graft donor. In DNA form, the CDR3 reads TGCAGTGCTAGATCCGACAGTAATTCACCCCTCCACTTT. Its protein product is CSARSDSNSPLHF.